These 7 T cell receptor beta chains were sequenced from one sample in a study of response to subunit inactivated influenza vaccine (dated by TCRdb to the late 2010s). Receptors were amplified or captured by RT-PCR. For sequencing, an Illumina HiSeq 2500 was employed. Through fastp at Q25 and MiXCR, TCRdb rebuilt clones from the public reads, retaining in-frame beta chains. Here each entry gathers all rows of one CDR3 protein and keeps the most common genes and DNA. The sample has just over 300,000 distinct CDR3 sequences on record, roughly a fifth of them singletons. The top ten constitute about 10% of the sample. This specimen was PBMCs from blood, taken approximately 22 months after vaccination. The receptors stem from a man in his fifties or sixties who received an inactivated influenza vaccine. Donor details come from another sample of the same person, matched by shared clones.

The chain recombines TRBV10-3 with TRBJ1-2; possibly TRBD1 for D (5 bases). Germline CDR1 is ENHRY and CDR2 is SYGVKD. The V end was cut by 5 bases, the J end by 4 bases, with 17 bases between. The CDR3 totals 15 residues. This chain's CDR3 is CAISPRQHGSYGYTF. The CDR3 DNA follows: TGTGCCATCAGTCCCCGACAGCACGGCTCCTATGGCTACACCTTC.

The table lists this clonotype with many counts. The chain is built from TRBV12-3 or TRBV12-4 and TRBJ1-5, with D hard to call. Trimming took off 8 bases at V and 5 bases at J, with 10 bases between the two ends. This CDR3 comprises 12 residues. This CDR3 is CASSRSDQPQHF. CDR3 bases: TGTGCCAGCTCCAGAAGTGATCAGCCCCAGCATTTT.

In its sample, this clonotype was seen a few times. The rearrangement links TRBV25-1 to TRBJ1-2; D call uncertain. Germline V gene sequence: CDR1 MGHDK, CDR2 SYGVNS. V was clipped by 8 bases and J by 0 bases, with 4 bases between them. CDR3 length: 11 residues. The DNA for the CDR3 is TGTGCCAGCGACTCTAACTATGGCTACACCTTC. It specifies CASDSNYGYTF.

A few counts support this clonotype. The V gene is TRBV7-2, the J gene TRBJ2-7; tentatively, D is TRBD1 (6 bases). The CDR3 extends over 14 amino acids. The ends were cut back, 6 bases at V and 1 base at J, with 13 bases in the middle. CDR1 is SGHTA, CDR2 FQGNSA, per germline. CDR3 in DNA: TGTGCCAGCAGATCGGACAGCTGGTCCTACGAGCAGTACTTC. This sequence encodes CASRSDSWSYEQYF.

The V and J genes are TRBV7-3 and TRBJ2-2; weak D call: TRBD1 (6 bases). The CDR3 spans 15 residues. With 1 base removed from V and 4 bases from J, the gap between germline ends came to 10 bases. Germline CDR1 reads SGHTA; CDR2 reads FQGTGA. Here the CDR3 DNA reads TGTGCCAGCAGCTTAAATGCAGGGGTCACCGGGGAGCTGTTTTTT. Translation: CASSLNAGVTGELFF.

The DNA of the CDR3 is TGTGCCAGCAGGACGCACCGTCCCTCAGGAGGTGAAAAACTGTTTTTT. Amino acids: CASRTHRPSGGEKLFF. The chain carries TRBV6-2 or TRBV6-3 and TRBJ1-4; D is unresolved. Trimming stripped 6 bases from V and 7 bases from J, with 21 bases between. Per germline, CDR1 MNHEY and CDR2 SVGEGT. The CDR3 totals 16 residues.

There are many counts of this clonotype. This chain links TRBV12-3 or TRBV12-4 with TRBJ1-6; D unclear. The V end lost 2 bases, the J end lost 9 bases, and 11 bases lay between the germline ends. The CDR3 covers 14 residues. The CDR3 loop is CASSLRAGGSPLHF. DNA of the CDR3: TGTGCCAGCAGTTTAAGGGCAGGAGGTTCACCCCTCCACTTT.